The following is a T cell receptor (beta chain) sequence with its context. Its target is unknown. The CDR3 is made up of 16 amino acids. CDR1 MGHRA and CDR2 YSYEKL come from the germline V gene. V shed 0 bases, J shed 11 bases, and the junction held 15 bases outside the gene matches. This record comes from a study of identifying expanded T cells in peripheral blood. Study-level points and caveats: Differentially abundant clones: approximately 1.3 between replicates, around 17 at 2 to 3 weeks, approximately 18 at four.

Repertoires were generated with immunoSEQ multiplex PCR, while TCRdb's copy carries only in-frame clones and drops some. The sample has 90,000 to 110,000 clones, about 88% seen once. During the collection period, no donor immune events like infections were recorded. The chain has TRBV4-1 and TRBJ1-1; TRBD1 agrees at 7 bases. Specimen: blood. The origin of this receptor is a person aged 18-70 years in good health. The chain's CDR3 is CASSQDTTSGQIVAFF. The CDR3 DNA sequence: TGCGCCAGCAGCCAAGATACCACATCGGGACAGATTGTCGCTTTCTTT.